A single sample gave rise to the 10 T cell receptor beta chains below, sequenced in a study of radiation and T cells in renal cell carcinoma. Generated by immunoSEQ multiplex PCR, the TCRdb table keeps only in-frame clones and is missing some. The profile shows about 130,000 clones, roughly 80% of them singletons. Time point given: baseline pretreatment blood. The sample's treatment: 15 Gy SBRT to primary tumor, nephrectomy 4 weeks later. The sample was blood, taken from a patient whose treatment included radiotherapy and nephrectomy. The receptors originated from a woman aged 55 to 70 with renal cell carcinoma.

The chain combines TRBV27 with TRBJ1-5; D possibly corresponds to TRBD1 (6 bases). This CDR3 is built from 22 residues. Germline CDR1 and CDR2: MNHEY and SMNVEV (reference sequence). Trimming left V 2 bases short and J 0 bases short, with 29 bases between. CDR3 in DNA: TGTGCCAGCAGTTTAAGGGGACCCCTCGGTGATACGGGACACTTTAGCAATCAGCCCCAGCATTTT. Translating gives CASSLRGPLGDTGHFSNQPQHF.

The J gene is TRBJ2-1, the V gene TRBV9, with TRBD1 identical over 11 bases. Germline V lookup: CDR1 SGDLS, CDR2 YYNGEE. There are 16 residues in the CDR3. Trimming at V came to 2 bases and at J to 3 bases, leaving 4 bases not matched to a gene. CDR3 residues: CASSVSGTGGYNEQFF. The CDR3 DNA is TGTGCCAGCAGCGTTAGCGGGACAGGGGGCTACAATGAGCAGTTCTTC.

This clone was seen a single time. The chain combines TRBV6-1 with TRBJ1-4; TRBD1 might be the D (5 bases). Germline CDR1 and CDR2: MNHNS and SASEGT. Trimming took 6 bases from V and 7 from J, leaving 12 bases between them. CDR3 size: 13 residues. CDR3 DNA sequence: TGTGCCAGCAGGGGGCAGGCTCTTGAAAAACTGTTTTTT. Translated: CASRGQALEKLFF.

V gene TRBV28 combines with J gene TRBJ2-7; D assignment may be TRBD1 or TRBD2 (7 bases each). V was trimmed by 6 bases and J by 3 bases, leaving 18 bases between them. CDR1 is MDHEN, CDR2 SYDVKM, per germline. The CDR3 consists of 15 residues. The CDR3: CASRRGVTGIYEQYF. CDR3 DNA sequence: TGTGCCAGCAGACGGGGGGTGACAGGGATCTACGAGCAGTACTTC.

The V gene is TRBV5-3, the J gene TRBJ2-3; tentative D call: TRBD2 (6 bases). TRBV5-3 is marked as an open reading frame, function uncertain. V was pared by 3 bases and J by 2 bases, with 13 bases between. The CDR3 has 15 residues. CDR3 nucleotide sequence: TGTGCCAGAAGCTCGGAGGGCGGTGCCACAGATACGCAGTATTTT. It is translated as CARSSEGGATDTQYF.

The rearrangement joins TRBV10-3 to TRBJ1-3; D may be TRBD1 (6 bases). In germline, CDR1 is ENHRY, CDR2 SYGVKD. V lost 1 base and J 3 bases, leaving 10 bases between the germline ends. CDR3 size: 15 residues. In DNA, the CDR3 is TGTGCCATCAGTGAGTTCTTGGACAGTGGAAACACCATATATTTT. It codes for CAISEFLDSGNTIYF.

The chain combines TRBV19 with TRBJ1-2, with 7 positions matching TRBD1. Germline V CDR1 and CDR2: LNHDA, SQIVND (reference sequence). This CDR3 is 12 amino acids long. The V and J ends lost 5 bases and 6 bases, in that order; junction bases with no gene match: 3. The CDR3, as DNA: TGTGCCAGTAGTCTCACAGGGGATGGCTACACCTTC. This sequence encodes CASSLTGDGYTF.

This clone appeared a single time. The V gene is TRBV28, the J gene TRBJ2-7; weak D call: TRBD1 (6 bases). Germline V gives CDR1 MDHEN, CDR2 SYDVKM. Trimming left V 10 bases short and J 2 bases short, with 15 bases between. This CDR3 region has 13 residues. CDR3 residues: CAIRTDVTYEQYF. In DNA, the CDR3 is TGTGCCATTCGGACAGACGTTACCTACGAGCAGTACTTC.

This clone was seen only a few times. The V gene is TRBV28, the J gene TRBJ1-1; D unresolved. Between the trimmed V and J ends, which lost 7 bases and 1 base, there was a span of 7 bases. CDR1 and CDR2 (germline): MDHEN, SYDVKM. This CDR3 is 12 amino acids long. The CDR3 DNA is TGTGCCAGCACTCCAGGGAACACTGAAGCTTTCTTT. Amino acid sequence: CASTPGNTEAFF.

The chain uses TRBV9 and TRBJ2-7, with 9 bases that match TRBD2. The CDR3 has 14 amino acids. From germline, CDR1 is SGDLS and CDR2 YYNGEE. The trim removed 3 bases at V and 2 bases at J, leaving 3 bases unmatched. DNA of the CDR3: TGTGCCAGCAGCGGACTAGCGGAGACCTACGAGCAGTACTTC. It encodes CASSGLAETYEQYF.